This T cell receptor (beta chain) was captured by sequencing in a study of cytomegalovirus exposure and HLA in healthy donors. PCR involved 60 Vbeta and 13 Jbeta primers. Produced via immunoSEQ multiplex PCR; TCRdb's table is partial and in-frame only. The table has about 100,000 clones, around 73% seen once. The CDR3 runs to 12 residues. Trimming removed 5 bases at V and 11 bases at J, with 13 bases between. CDR1 is MNHEY and CDR2 is SVGAGI in the germline V gene. This sequence originates from a woman aged 60-70 years in good health and CMV-seronegative. Sequenced material: PBMCs. This chain connects TRBV6-5 to TRBJ2-4; TRBD1 might be the D (6 bases). As DNA, the CDR3 is TGTGCCAGCAGTAACCGGGACACGGTTCAGTACTTC. Translation: CASSNRDTVQYF.